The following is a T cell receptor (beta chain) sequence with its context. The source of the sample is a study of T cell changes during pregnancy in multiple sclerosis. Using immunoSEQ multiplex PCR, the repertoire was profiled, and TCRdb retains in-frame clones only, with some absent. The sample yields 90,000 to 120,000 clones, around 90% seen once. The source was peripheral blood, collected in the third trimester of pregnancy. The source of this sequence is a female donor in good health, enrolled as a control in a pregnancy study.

CDR3 DNA sequence: TGTGCCAGCAGTTTCAGTCAGAACTATGGCTACACCTTC. Encoded protein: CASSFSQNYGYTF. The chain combines TRBV28 with TRBJ1-2; no definite D call. This CDR3 has 13 amino acids. Germline V lookup: CDR1 MDHEN, CDR2 SYDVKM. V gave up 3 bases and J gave up 2 bases, with 7 bases separating them.